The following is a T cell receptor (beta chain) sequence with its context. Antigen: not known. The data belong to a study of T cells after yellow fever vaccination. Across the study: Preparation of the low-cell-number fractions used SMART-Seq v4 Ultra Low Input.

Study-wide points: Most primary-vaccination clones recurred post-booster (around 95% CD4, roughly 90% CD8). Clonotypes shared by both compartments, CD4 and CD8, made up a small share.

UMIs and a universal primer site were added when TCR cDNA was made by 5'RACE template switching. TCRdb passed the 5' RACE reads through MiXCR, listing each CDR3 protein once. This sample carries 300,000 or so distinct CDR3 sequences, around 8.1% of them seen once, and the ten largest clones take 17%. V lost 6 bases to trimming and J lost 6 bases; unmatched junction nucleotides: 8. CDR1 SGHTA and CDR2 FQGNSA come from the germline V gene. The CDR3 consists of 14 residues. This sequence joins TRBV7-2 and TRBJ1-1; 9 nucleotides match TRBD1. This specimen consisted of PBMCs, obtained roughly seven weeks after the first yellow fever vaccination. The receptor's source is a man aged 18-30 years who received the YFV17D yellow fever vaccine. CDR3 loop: CASRRDRDVAEAFF. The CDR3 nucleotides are TGTGCCAGCAGACGGGACAGGGATGTGGCTGAAGCTTTCTTT.